This T cell receptor (beta chain) is drawn from a study of primary melanoma T cells and metastatic recurrence. Study-level background: Primary melanomas here were stage T2 to T4, over 1 mm thick. Study conclusions and caveats: Combined with tumor thickness, T-cell fraction reportedly beat other histopathological additions. Reportedly, T-cell fraction predicted progression-free survival beyond thickness, ulceration, mitoses, age.

About this clone itself: Its antigen remains unidentified.

Repertoires were generated with immunoSEQ multiplex PCR, while TCRdb's copy carries only in-frame clones and drops some. The data show under 850 clones, about 89% seen once. Trimming removed 5 bases at V and 6 bases at J, with 17 bases between. This CDR3 comprises 14 residues. Germline V lookup: CDR1 MNHGY, CDR2 SAAAGT. Sequencing was performed on melanoma tumor tissue. This TCR was recovered from a human donor with melanoma. This chain connects TRBV6-8 to TRBJ2-7; TRBD2 might be the D (6 bases). The CDR3 protein is CASSLRTIPSEQYF. CDR3 coding DNA: TGTGCCAGCAGTCTCCGGACTATCCCCTCCGAGCAGTACTTC.